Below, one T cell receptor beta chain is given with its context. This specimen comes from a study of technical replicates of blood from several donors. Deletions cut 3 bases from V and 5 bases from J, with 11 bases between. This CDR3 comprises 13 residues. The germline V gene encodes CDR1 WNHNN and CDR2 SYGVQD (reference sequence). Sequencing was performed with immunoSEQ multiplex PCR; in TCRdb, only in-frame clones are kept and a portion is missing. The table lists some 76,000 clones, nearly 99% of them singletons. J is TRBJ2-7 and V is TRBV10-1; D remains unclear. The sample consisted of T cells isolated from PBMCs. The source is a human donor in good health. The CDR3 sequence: CASSEGPRDEQYF. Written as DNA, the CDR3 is TGCGCCAGCAGTGAAGGCCCCCGGGACGAGCAGTACTTC.